This T cell receptor (beta chain) was sequenced in a study of T cell responses to AZD1222 COVID-19 vaccine. Whole-study findings and limits: Most donors were white British, females outnumbered males, and clonal diversity was possibly underestimated. CD4 TCRs linked to vaccination spanned spike, dominating at 160-218 and 743-854. Elevations in Spike-specific TCR breadth and depth followed administration of two AZD1222 doses.

This CDR3 comprises 12 residues. CDR1 SGHRS and CDR2 YFSETQ come from the germline V gene. V shed 3 bases and J 7 bases; nucleotides not matched to a gene: 4. TCRdb's copy holds only in-frame clones and misses some; the assay was immunoSEQ multiplex PCR. In the table there are 250,000 to 300,000 clones, around 93% of which are singletons. For this clone: Its target is not known.

This material consisted of peripheral blood, taken 28 days after the second AZD1222 dose. This sequence joins TRBV5-1 and TRBJ2-7; 7 bases align to TRBD2. The sequence derives from an adult who received the AZD1222 COVID-19 vaccine. CDR3 loop: CASSSGLPEQYF. CDR3 in DNA: TGCGCCAGCAGCTCGGGACTACCAGAGCAGTACTTC.